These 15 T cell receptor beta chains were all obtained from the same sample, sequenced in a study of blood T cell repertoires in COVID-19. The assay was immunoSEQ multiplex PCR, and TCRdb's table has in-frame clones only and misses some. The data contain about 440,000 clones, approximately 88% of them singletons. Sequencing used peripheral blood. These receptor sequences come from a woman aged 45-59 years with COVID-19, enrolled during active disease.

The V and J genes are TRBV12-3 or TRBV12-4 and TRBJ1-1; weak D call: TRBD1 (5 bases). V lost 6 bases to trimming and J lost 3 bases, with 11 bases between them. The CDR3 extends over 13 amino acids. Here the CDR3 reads CASRHDRYTEAFF. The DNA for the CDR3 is TGTGCCAGCAGGCATGACAGATACACTGAAGCTTTCTTT.

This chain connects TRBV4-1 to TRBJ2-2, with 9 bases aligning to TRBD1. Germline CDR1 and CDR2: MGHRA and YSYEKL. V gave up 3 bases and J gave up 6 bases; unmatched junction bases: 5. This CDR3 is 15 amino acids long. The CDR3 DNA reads TGCGCCAGCAGCCACCGACAGGGGGAGGCCGGGGAGCTGTTTTTT. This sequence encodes CASSHRQGEAGELFF.

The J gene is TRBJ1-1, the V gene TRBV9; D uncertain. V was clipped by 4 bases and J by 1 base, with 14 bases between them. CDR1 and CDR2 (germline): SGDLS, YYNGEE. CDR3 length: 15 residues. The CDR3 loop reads CASSLSLGGNTEAFF. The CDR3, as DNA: TGTGCCAGCAGCCTCAGCTTAGGAGGGAACACTGAAGCTTTCTTT.

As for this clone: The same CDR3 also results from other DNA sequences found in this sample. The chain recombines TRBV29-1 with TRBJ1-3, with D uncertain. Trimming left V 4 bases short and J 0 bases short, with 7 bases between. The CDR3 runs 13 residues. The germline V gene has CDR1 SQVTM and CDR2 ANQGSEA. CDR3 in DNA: TGCAGCGTTGCCGAGAGCTCTGGAAACACCATATATTTT. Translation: CSVAESSGNTIYF.

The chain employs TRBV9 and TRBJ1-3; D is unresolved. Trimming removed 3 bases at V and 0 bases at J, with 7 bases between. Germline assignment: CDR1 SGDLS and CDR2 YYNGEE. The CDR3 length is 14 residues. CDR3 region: CASSGGDSGNTIYF. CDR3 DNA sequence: TGTGCCAGCAGCGGGGGAGACTCTGGAAACACCATATATTTT.

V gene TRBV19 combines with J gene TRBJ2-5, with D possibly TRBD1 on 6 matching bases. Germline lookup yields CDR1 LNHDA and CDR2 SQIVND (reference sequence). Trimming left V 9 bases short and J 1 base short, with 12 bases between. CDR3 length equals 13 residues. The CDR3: CASSQGRQETQYF. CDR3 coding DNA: TGTGCCAGCTCACAGGGCCGCCAAGAGACCCAGTACTTC. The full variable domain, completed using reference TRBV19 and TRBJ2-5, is DGGITQSPKYLFRKEGQNVTLSCEQNLNHDAMYWYRQDPGQGLRLIYYSQIVNDFQKGDIAEGYSVSREKKESFPLTVTSAQKNPTAFYLCASSQGRQETQYFGPGTRLLVL.

The chain's CDR3 is CASSIQGPLFKGNNQPQHF. DNA for the CDR3: TGTGCCAGTAGTATCCAAGGGCCCCTTTTTAAGGGGAATAATCAGCCCCAGCATTTT. The V and J genes are TRBV19 and TRBJ1-5; D perhaps matches TRBD1 (5 bases). Trimming removed 3 bases at V and 4 bases at J, with 25 bases between. Germline V gene sequence: CDR1 LNHDA, CDR2 SQIVND (reference sequence). CDR3 length: 19 amino acids.

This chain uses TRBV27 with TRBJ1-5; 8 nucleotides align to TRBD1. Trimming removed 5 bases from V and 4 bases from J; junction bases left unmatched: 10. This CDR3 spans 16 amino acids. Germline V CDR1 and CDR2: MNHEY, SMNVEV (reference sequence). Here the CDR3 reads CASSLDGQGWNQPQHF. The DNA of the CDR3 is TGTGCCAGCAGTCTAGACGGACAGGGATGGAATCAGCCCCAGCATTTT.

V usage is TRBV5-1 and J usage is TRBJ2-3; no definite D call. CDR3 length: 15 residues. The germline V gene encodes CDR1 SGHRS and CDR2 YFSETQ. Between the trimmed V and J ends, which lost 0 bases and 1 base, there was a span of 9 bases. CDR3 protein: CASSLGASRTDTQYF. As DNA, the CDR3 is TGCGCCAGCAGCTTGGGGGCCTCCCGCACAGATACGCAGTATTTT.

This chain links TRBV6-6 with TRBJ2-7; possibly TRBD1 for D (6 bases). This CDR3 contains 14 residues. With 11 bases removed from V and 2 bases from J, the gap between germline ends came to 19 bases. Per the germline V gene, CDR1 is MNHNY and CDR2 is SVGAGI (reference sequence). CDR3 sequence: CALSPGHYPYEQYF. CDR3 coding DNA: TGTGCCTTATCACCGGGACATTATCCCTACGAGCAGTACTTC.

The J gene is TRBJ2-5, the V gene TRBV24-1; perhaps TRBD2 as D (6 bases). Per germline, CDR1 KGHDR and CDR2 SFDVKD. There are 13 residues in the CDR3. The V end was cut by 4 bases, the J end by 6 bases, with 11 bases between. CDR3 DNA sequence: TGTGCCACCAGTGACAGCGGGTTCCAGACCCAGTACTTC. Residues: CATSDSGFQTQYF.

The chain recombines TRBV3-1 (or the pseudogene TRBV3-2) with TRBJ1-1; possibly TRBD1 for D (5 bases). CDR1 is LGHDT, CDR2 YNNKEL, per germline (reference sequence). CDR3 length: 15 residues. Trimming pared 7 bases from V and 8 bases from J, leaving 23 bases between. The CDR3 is CASTLRALDSREAFF. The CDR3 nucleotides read TGTGCCAGCACCCTCCGGGCCCTTGACAGTCGCGAAGCTTTCTTT.

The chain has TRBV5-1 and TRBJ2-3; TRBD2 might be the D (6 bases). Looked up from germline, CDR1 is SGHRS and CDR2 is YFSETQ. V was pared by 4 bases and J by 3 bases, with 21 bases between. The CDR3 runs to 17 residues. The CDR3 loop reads CASSTSGTGVGTDTQYF. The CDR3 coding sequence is TGCGCCAGCAGCACCTCGGGGACGGGGGTTGGGACAGATACGCAGTATTTT.

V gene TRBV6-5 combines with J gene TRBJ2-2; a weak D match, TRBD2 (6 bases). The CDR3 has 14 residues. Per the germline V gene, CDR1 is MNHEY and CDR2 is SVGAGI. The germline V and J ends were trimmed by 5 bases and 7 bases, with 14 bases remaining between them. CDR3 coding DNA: TGTGCCAGCAGTAGGGACTCGGTGGTCGGGGAGCTGTTTTTT. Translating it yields CASSRDSVVGELFF.

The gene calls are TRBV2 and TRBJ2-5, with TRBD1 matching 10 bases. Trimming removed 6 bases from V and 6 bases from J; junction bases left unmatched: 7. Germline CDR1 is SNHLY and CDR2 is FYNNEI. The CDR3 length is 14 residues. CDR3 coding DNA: TGTGCCAGCAGGGACCGGACAGGGGGACAGACCCAGTACTTC. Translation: CASRDRTGGQTQYF.